The clone carrying this T cell receptor beta chain was counted many times. No antigen is known for it. This entry comes from a study of Graves' ophthalmopathy and Graves' hyperthyroidism. General study findings and limits: Using 13 signatures, a model distinguished ophthalmopathy from stable hyperthyroidism, reaching around 90% sensitivity and over 65% specificity.

Germline-derived CDR1 and CDR2 are MNHEY and SVGAGI. CDR3 length: 13 residues. The V end was cut by 6 bases, the J end by 4 bases, with 13 bases between. A volume of 10 ml of fresh peripheral blood supplied the PBMCs. Using RNA transcripts, the TCR beta CDR3 regions were amplified. After a first-round RT-PCR with HTBI primers, a second-round multiplex PCR was run. TCRdb passed the multiplex PCR reads through MiXCR, listing each CDR3 protein once. The sample holds approximately 160,000 distinct CDR3 sequences, approximately 38% seen once. V is TRBV6-5 and J is TRBJ2-7; tentatively, D is TRBD1 (6 bases). The sample was peripheral blood. This TCR came from a woman in her forties with Graves' ophthalmopathy. The CDR3 spells CASSYGRGYEQYF. In nucleotides, the CDR3 is TGTGCCAGCAGCTACGGAAGGGGGTACGAGCAGTACTTC.